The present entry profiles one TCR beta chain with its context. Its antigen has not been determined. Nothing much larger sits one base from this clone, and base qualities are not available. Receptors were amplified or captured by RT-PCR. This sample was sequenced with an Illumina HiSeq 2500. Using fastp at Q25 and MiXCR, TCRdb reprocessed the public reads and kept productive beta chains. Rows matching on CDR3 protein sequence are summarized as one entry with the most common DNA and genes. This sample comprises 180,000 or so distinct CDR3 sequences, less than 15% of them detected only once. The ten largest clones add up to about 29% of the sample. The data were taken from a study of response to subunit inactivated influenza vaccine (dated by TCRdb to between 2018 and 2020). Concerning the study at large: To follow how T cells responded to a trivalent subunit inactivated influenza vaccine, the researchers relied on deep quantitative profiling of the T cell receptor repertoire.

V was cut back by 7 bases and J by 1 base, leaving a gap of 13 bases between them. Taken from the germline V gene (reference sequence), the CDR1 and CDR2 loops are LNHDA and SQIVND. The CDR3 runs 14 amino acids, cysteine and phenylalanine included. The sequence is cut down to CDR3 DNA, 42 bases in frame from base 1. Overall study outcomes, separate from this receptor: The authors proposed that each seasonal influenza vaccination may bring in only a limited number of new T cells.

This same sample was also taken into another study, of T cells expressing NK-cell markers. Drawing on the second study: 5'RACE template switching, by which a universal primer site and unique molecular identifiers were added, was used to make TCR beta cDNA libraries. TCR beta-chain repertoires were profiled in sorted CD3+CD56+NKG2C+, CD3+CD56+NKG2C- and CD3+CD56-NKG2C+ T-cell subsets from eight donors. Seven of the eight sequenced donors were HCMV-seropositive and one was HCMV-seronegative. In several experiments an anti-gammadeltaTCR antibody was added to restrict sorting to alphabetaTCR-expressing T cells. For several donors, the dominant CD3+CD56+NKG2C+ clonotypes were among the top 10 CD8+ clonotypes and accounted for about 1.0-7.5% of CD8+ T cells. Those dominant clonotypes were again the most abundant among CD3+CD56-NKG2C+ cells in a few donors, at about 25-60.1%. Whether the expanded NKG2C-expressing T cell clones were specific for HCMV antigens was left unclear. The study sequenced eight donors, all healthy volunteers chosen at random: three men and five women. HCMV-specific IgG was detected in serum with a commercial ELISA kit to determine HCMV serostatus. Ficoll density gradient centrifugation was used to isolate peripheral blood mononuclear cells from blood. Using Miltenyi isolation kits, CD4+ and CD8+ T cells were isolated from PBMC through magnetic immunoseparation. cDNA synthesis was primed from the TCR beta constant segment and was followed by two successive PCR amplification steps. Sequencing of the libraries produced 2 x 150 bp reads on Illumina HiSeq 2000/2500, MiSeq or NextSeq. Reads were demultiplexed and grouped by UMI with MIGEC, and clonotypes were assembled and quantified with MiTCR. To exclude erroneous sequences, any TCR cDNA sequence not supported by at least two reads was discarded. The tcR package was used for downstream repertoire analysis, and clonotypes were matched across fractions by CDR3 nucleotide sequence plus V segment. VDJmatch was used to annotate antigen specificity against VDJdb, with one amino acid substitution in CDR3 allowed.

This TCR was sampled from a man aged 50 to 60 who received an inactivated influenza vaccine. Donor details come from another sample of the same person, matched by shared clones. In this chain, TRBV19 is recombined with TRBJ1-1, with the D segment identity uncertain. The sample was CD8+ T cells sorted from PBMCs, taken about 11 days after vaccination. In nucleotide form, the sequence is TGTGCCAGTACTCCGGGGAGATCGAACACTGAAGCTTTCTTT. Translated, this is CASTPGRSNTEAFF.